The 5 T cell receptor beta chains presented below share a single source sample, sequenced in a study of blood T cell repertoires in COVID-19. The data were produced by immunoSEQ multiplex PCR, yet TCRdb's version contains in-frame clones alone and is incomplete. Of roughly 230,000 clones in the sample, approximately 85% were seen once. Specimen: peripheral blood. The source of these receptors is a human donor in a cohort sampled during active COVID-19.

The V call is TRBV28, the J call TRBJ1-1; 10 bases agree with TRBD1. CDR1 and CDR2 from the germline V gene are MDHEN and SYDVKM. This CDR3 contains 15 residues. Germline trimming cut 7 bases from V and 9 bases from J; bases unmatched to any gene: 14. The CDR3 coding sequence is TGTGCCAGCAACCTCTCGGGACAGGGGCCTTTAAAAGCTTTCTTT. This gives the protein CASNLSGQGPLKAFF.

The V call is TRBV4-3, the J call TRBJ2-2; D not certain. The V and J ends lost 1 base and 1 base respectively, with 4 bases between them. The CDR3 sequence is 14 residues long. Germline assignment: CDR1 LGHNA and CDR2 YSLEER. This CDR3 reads CASSQAGNTGELFF. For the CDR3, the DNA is TGCGCCAGCAGCCAAGCAGGGAACACCGGGGAGCTGTTTTTT.

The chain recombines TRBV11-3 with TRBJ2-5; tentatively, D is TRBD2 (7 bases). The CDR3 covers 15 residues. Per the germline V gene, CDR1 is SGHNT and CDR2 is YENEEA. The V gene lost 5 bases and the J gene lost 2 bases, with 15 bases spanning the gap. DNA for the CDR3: TGTGCCAGCAGCGTGTCCGGGGGGCAACAAGAGACCCAGTACTTC. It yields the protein CASSVSGGQQETQYF.

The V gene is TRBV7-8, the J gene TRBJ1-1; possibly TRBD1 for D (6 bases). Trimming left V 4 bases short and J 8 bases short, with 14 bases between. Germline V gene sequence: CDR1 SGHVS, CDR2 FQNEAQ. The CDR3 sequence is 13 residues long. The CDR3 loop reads CASSYDRLGEAFF. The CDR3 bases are TGTGCCAGCAGCTACGACAGGCTCGGAGAAGCTTTCTTT.

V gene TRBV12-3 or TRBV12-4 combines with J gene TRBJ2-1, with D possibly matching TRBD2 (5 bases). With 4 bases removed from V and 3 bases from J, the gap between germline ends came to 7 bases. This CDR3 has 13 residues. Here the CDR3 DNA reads TGTGCCAGCAGTTGGGCGGGCTACAATGAGCAGTTCTTC. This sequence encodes CASSWAGYNEQFF.